This section outlines one T cell receptor beta chain sequence together with its context. The ends were cut back, 4 bases at V and 6 bases at J, with 13 bases in the middle. Germline V lookup: CDR1 GTSNPN, CDR2 SVGIG (reference sequence). The CDR3 contains 14 residues. Sequenced by immunoSEQ multiplex PCR; TCRdb stores in-frame clones only, minus some. This sample has more than 20,000 clones, with approximately 83% found just once. This sample is drawn from a study of graft-versus-host responses after intestinal transplantation. Study context: Induction with anti-thymocyte globulin, then tacrolimus and steroids for around three years, was given to all recipients.

The chain couples TRBV30 to TRBJ2-6; perhaps TRBD1 as D (5 bases). This TCR came from a human patient who received an intestinal transplant, so some T cells may come from the graft donor. The source was PBMCs, collected 463 days after intestinal transplant. The chain's CDR3 is CAWTTGSKANVLTF. CDR3 nucleotide sequence: TGTGCCTGGACCACAGGTTCGAAGGCCAACGTCCTGACTTTC.